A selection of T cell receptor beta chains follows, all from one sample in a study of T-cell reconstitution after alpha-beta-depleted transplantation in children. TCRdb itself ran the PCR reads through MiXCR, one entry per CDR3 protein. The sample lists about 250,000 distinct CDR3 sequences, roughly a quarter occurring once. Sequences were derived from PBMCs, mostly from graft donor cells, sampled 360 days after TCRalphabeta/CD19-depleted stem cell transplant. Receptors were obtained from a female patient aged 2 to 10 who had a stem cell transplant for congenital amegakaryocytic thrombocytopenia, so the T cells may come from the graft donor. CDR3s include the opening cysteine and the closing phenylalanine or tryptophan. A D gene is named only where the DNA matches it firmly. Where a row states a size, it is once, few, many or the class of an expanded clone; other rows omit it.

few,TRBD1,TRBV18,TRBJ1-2,CASSPRQGSYGYTF,TGTGCCAGCTCACCACGACAGGGGAGCTATGGCTACACCTTC
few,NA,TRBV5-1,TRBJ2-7,CASSLTANKGYEQYF,TGCGCCAGCAGCTTGACGGCCAACAAAGGCTACGAGCAGTACTTC
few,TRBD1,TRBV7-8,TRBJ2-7,CASSLMGQVAYEQYF,TGTGCCAGCAGCTTAATGGGACAGGTAGCCTACGAGCAGTACTTC
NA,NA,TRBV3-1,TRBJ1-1,CASSHSSEAFF,TGTGCCAGCAGCCATTCCTCTGAAGCTTTCTTT
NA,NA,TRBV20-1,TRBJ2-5,CSASKDEETQYF,TGCAGTGCTAGTAAAGATGAAGAGACCCAGTACTTC
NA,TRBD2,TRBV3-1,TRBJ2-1,CASTTSGTFYEQFF,TGTGCCAGCACAACTAGCGGGACTTTCTATGAGCAGTTCTTC
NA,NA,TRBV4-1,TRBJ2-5,CASSQGTTVGPGETQYF,TGCGCCAGCAGCCAAGGAACCACGGTGGGACCGGGAGAGACCCAGTACTTC
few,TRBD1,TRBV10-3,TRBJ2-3,CAISKDREDTDTQYF,TGTGCCATCAGTAAAGACAGGGAAGACACAGATACGCAGTATTTT
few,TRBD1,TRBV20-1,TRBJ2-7,CSARQGGKGYEQYF,TGCAGTGCCAGACAGGGGGGCAAGGGCTACGAGCAGTACTTC
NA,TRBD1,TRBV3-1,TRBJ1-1,CASSQRQGGFSEAFF,TGTGCCAGCAGCCAAAGACAGGGGGGATTCTCTGAAGCTTTCTTT
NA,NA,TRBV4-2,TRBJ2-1,CASSHLEDNEQFF,TGTGCCAGCAGCCACCTAGAAGACAATGAGCAGTTCTTC
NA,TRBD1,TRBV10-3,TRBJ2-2,CAISEGGPELFF,TGTGCCATCAGTGAAGGGGGCCCGGAGCTGTTTTTT
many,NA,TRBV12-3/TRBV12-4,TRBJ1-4,CASSLYGEKLFF,TGTGCCAGCAGTTTATATGGAGAAAAACTGTTTTTT
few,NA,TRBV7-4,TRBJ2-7,CASSPLAPSAGPYEQYF,TGTGCCAGCAGCCCACTAGCCCCCTCTGCGGGTCCCTACGAGCAGTACTTC
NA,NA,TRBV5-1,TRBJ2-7,CASSLAPGTSGYEQYF,TGCGCCAGCAGCTTGGCCCCCGGGACAAGCGGCTACGAGCAGTACTTC
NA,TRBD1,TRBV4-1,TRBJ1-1,CASSQDAQGGTEAFF,TGCGCCAGCAGCCAAGACGCACAGGGGGGGACTGAAGCTTTCTTT
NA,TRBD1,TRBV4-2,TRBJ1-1,CASSQVRRNRGGTEAFF,TGTGCCAGCAGCCAAGTTAGAAGGAACAGGGGTGGAACTGAAGCTTTCTTT
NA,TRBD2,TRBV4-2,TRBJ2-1,CASSQSPSGSSYNEQFF,TGTGCCAGCAGCCAATCCCCTAGCGGGAGCTCCTACAATGAGCAGTTCTTC
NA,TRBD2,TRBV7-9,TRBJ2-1,CASSLRTSGKGNEQFF,TGTGCCAGCAGCTTAAGGACTAGCGGGAAGGGAAATGAGCAGTTCTTC
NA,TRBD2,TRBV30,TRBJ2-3,CAWSRGTSGITDTQYF,TGTGCCTGGAGTCGGGGGACTAGCGGGATCACAGATACGCAGTATTTT
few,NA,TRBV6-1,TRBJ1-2,CASLGQNNYGYTF,TGTGCCAGCCTGGGACAAAACAACTATGGCTACACCTTC
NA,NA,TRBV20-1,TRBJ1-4,CSASTGYEKLFF,TGCAGTGCAAGTACAGGGTATGAAAAACTGTTTTTT
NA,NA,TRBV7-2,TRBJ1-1,CASKGTEMNTEAFF,TGTGCCAGCAAAGGGACGGAGATGAACACTGAAGCTTTCTTT
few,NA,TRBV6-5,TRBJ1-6,CASSYSGLSPLHF,TGTGCCAGCAGTTACTCGGGCCTTTCACCCCTCCACTTT
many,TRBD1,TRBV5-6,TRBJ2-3,CASTVDRATDTQYF,TGTGCCAGCACCGTGGACAGGGCGACAGATACGCAGTATTTT
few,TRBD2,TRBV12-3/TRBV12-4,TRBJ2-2,CASSLYGGGLASTGELFF,TGTGCCAGCAGTTTATACGGCGGGGGGCTAGCGAGCACCGGGGAGCTGTTTTTT
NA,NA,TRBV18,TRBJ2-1,CASSPLLKDLSTNEQFF,TGTGCCAGCTCACCCTTGTTGAAGGACCTATCAACCAATGAGCAGTTCTTC
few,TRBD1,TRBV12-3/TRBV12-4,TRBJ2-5,CASSLRTGGSETQYF,TGTGCCAGCAGTTTAAGGACAGGTGGTTCGGAGACCCAGTACTTC
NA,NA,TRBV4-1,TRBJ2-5,CASSHLKDFSETQYF,TGCGCCAGCAGCCATTTGAAGGACTTCTCAGAGACCCAGTACTTC
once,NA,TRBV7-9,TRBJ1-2,CASSLMGGGYTF,TGTGCCAGCAGCTTAATGGGTGGTGGCTACACCTTC
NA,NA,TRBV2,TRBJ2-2,CATYYTGELFF,TGTGCCACATACTACACCGGGGAGCTGTTTTTT
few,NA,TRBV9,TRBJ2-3,CASSVASLRTDTQYF,TGTGCCAGCAGCGTAGCATCGCTACGCACAGATACGCAGTATTTT
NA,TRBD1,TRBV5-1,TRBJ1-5,CASSLTGTEYQPQHF,TGCGCCAGCAGCTTAACCGGGACAGAATATCAGCCCCAGCATTTT
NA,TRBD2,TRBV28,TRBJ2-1,CASSSPQLAGGLYNEQFF,TGTGCCAGCAGTTCCCCTCAACTAGCGGGAGGGCTTTACAATGAGCAGTTCTTC
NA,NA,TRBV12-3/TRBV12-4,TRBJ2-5,CASSLSRQSQETQYF,TGTGCCAGCAGTTTATCAAGACAGTCTCAAGAGACCCAGTACTTC
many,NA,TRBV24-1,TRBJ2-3,CATSDFGTSTDTQYF,TGTGCCACCAGTGATTTCGGCACTAGCACAGATACGCAGTATTTT
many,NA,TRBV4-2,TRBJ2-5,CASSQVTASRETQYF,TGTGCCAGCAGCCAAGTTACGGCTAGCCGGGAGACCCAGTACTTC
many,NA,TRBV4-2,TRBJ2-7,CASSQNLLGEQYF,TGTGCCAGCAGCCAAAACCTCCTTGGGGAGCAGTACTTC
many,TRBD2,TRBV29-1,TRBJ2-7,CSVAFGGTRPYEQYF,TGCAGCGTCGCTTTTGGGGGGACTAGGCCCTACGAGCAGTACTTC
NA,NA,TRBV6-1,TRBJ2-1,CASRHSGGPYNEQFF,TGTGCCAGCCGACACAGCGGAGGCCCCTACAATGAGCAGTTCTTC
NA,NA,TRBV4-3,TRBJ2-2,CASSQANVLTGELFF,TGCGCCAGCAGCCAAGCTAATGTACTTACCGGGGAGCTGTTTTTT
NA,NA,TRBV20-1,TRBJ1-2,CSAREGQTIYGYTF,TGCAGTGCTAGAGAAGGACAGACCATCTATGGCTACACCTTC
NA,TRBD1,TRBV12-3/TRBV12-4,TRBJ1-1,CASRRTGGSLNTEAFF,TGTGCCAGCAGGCGTACAGGGGGCTCATTGAACACTGAAGCTTTCTTT
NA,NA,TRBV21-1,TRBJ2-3,CASSKVERGELGQYF,TGTGCCAGCAGCAAAGTCGAGCGGGGGGAATTGGGGCAGTATTTT
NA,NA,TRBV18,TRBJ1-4,CASSPEAGGNEKLFF,TGTGCCAGCTCACCGGAGGCAGGAGGGAATGAAAAACTGTTTTTT
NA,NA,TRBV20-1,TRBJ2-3,CSAFRTGNTDTQYF,TGCAGTGCTTTCCGTACAGGGAACACAGATACGCAGTATTTT
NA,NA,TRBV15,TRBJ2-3,CATSREGADTQYF,TGTGCCACCAGCAGAGAGGGGGCAGATACGCAGTATTTT
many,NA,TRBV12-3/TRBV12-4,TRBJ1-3,CASRKQGPHSGNTIYF,TGTGCCAGCAGGAAACAGGGTCCCCACTCTGGAAACACCATATATTTT